Below, 15 T cell receptor beta chains from the same sample are listed, as sequenced in a study of technical replicates of blood from several donors. Here immunoSEQ multiplex PCR was the method, and the copy in TCRdb shows in-frame clones only, minus some. The table lists some 64,000 clones, more than 95% of them singletons, with about 0.19% in the top ten. Material for sequencing was T cells isolated from PBMCs. These TCRs come from a human donor in good health.

V gene TRBV12-5 combines with J gene TRBJ2-2; D gene ambiguous. V lost 1 base to trimming and J lost 6 bases, with 12 bases between them. Germline values: CDR1 LGHNT, CDR2 FRNRAP. The CDR3 contains 15 residues. CDR3 region: CASGLGLPRAGELFF. CDR3 bases: TGTGCTAGTGGTTTGGGACTGCCTCGGGCCGGGGAGCTGTTTTTT.

The V call is TRBV19, the J call TRBJ1-5; D not certain. This CDR3 has 16 amino acids. Trimming took 3 bases from V and 1 from J, leaving 13 bases between them. CDR1 and CDR2 from the germline V gene are LNHDA and SQIVND (reference sequence). The CDR3 region has the DNA TGTGCCAGTAGTATGGTGGGGTCGGGAAGCAATCAGCCCCAGCATTTT. This gives the protein CASSMVGSGSNQPQHF.

The rearrangement uses TRBV7-9 and TRBJ1-5; 8 bases agree with TRBD1. With 1 base clipped from V and 3 bases from J, the junction kept 11 bases outside the gene matches. The CDR3 extends over 18 amino acids. CDR1 and CDR2 (germline): SEHNR, FQNEAQ (reference sequence). The CDR3 nucleotides are TGTGCCAGCAGCTTAGTTGGCAGGGGGCTAATGAACAATCAGCCCCAGCATTTT. As protein: CASSLVGRGLMNNQPQHF.

The rearrangement joins TRBV5-1 to TRBJ2-7; TRBD1 agrees at 7 bases. J lost 6 bases, V lost 7 bases, and 16 bases had no gene match. The V gene's germline CDR1 is SGHRS and CDR2 YFSETQ. This CDR3 spans 15 amino acids. The CDR3, as DNA: TGCGCCAGCGCAGAGTTAGGGGGCGTACTGAGCGAGCAGTACTTC. This sequence encodes CASAELGGVLSEQYF.

The rearrangement joins TRBV30 to TRBJ2-7; 7 nucleotides agree with TRBD1. Germline-derived CDR1 and CDR2 are GTSNPN and SVGIG (reference sequence). Trimming at V came to 0 bases and at J to 3 bases, leaving 5 bases not matched to a gene. The CDR3 totals 14 residues. The CDR3 here is CAWSVWSGGYEQYF. The CDR3 nucleotides are TGTGCCTGGAGTGTATGGTCAGGGGGCTACGAGCAGTACTTC.

The genes are TRBV19 and TRBJ1-2; perhaps TRBD1 as D (6 bases). The V end lost 7 bases, the J end lost 8 bases, and 20 bases lay between the germline ends. Per germline, CDR1 LNHDA and CDR2 SQIVND (reference sequence). The CDR3 length is 14 residues. CDR3: CASKRVGTGLGYTF. For the CDR3, the DNA is TGTGCCAGTAAGAGAGTTGGTACAGGGTTAGGCTACACCTTC.

V and J are TRBV9 and TRBJ1-3, with D perhaps matching TRBD1 (6 bases). The CDR3 sequence is 15 residues long. In germline, CDR1 is SGDLS, CDR2 YYNGEE. V shed 3 bases and J shed 1 base, with 11 bases lying between them. The CDR3 nucleotides read TGTGCCAGCAGCGGTTACAGGGAGTCTGGAAACACCATATATTTT. This codes for CASSGYRESGNTIYF.

The CDR3 loop reads CASSLGVGRVYSYNEQFF. Here the CDR3 DNA reads TGTGCCAGCAGCTTAGGGGTCGGCAGGGTCTATTCCTACAATGAGCAGTTCTTC. The chain carries TRBV7-7 and TRBJ2-1; a possible D gene is TRBD1 (5 bases). V was pared by 1 base and J by 1 base, with 17 bases between. The CDR3 sequence is 18 residues long. Germline CDR1 reads SSHAT; CDR2 reads FNYEAQ (reference sequence). The full variable domain, completed using reference TRBV7-7 and TRBJ2-1, is GAGVSQSPRYKVTKRGQDVTLRCDPISSHATLYWYQQALGQGPEFLTYFNYEAQPDKSGLPSDRFSAERPEGSISTLTIQRTEQRDSAMYRCASSLGVGRVYSYNEQFFGPGTRLTVL.

The chain uses TRBV7-9 and TRBJ1-5; tentative D call: TRBD1 (5 bases). CDR3 length: 12 amino acids. Germline V CDR1 and CDR2: SEHNR, FQNEAQ (reference sequence). V was cut by 5 bases and J by 5 bases, with 7 bases left in between. This CDR3 reads CASSRGDQPQHF. In DNA form, the CDR3 reads TGTGCCAGCAGCAGGGGCGATCAGCCCCAGCATTTT.

The chain has TRBV2 and TRBJ1-6; 10 bases align to TRBD1. The germline V gene encodes CDR1 SNHLY and CDR2 FYNNEI. The CDR3 has 16 residues. Unmatched junction bases numbered 4, after V lost 6 bases and J lost 2 bases. CDR3 DNA: TGTGCCAGCAGCGGGACAGGGGATCCCTATAATTCACCCCTCCACTTT. As protein: CASSGTGDPYNSPLHF.

The V call is TRBV18, the J call TRBJ2-1; TRBD2 matches at 7 bases. Trimming removed 3 bases from V and 5 bases from J; junction bases left unmatched: 7. The CDR3 extends over 15 amino acids. CDR1 is KGHSH and CDR2 is LQKENI in the germline V gene. The CDR3 bases are TGTGCCAGCTCACCTGGACTAGGAACTAACAATGAGCAGTTCTTC. The encoded protein is CASSPGLGTNNEQFF. Full variable domain (missing parts from reference TRBV18 and TRBJ2-1): NAGVMQNPRHLVRRRGQEARLRCSPMKGHSHVYWYRQLPEEGLKFMVYLQKENIIDESGMPKERFSAEFPKEGPSILRIQQVVRGDSAAYFCASSPGLGTNNEQFFGPGTRLTVL.

The rearrangement joins TRBV2 to TRBJ2-7, with D unclear. Trimming removed 1 base at V and 2 bases at J, with 3 bases between. The CDR3 contains 12 residues. The V gene's germline CDR1 is SNHLY and CDR2 FYNNEI. DNA for the CDR3: TGTGCCAGCAGTGAAGGTACCTACGAGCAGTACTTC. Protein: CASSEGTYEQYF.

The sample holds one count of this clone. The chain combines TRBV4-1 with TRBJ2-5; 13 nucleotides match TRBD2. Germline trimming cut 1 base from V and 6 bases from J; bases unmatched to any gene: 8. The germline V gene encodes CDR1 MGHRA and CDR2 YSYEKL. CDR3 size: 17 residues. The CDR3 spells CASSQAPRLAGGQTQYF. DNA of the CDR3: TGCGCCAGCAGCCAAGCCCCGAGACTAGCGGGGGGTCAGACCCAGTACTTC.

The rearrangement uses TRBV28 and TRBJ2-7; 9 positions match TRBD2. V dropped 3 bases and J dropped 1; count of bases not matched to a gene: 4. This CDR3 is built from 15 residues. CDR1 MDHEN and CDR2 SYDVKM come from the germline V gene. The CDR3 nucleotides are TGTGCCAGCAGTTTGGCTAGCGGGACATCCTACGAGCAGTACTTC. As protein: CASSLASGTSYEQYF.

CDR3 DNA sequence: TGTGCCAGCAGCTTGGCCTTTGGAAACACCATATATTTT. It encodes CASSLAFGNTIYF. J is TRBJ1-3 and V is TRBV13; no reliable D call. Germline assignment: CDR1 PRHDT and CDR2 FYEKMQ (reference sequence). V dropped 3 bases and J dropped 3 bases, with 6 bases sitting between them. The CDR3 covers 13 residues.